This T cell receptor beta chain is drawn from a study of blood T cell repertoires in COVID-19. Study details: There were acute and convalescent COVID-19 samples, and they came from the United States, Italy and Spain.

Profiled with immunoSEQ multiplex PCR; TCRdb holds only in-frame clones, not every one. The sample carries fewer than 600,000 clones, approximately 88% recorded once. With V trimmed by 3 bases and J by 2 bases, 6 bases remained unmatched. Germline-derived CDR1 and CDR2 are SNHLY and FYNNEI. This CDR3 comprises 16 residues. Participant-reported clinical history was the basis for cohort assignment. Donors in Cohort 3 counted as recovered after two negative PCRs, clearance, or symptom resolution. The J gene is TRBJ2-5, the V gene TRBV2, with 10 nucleotides matching TRBD2. This sequence originates from a woman aged 40-49 years who had recovered from COVID-19. Material: PBMCs or T cells enriched from blood (not recorded which). The CDR3 sequence is CASSEGGLAVQETQYF. CDR3 in DNA: TGTGCCAGCAGTGAGGGAGGACTAGCGGTACAAGAGACCCAGTACTTC.